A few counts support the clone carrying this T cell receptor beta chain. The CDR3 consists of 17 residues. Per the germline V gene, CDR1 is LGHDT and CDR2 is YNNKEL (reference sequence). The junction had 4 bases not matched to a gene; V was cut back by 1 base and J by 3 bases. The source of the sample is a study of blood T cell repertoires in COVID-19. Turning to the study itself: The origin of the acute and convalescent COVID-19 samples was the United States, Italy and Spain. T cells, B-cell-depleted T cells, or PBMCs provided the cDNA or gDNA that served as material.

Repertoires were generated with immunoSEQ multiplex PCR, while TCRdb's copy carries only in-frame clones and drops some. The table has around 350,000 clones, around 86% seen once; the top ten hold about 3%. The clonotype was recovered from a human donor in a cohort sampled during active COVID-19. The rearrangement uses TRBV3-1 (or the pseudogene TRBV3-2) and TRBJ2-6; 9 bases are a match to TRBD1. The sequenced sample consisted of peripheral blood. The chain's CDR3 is CASSQVGTGSGANVLTF. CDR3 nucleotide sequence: TGTGCCAGCAGCCAAGTCGGGACAGGGAGTGGGGCCAACGTCCTGACTTTC.